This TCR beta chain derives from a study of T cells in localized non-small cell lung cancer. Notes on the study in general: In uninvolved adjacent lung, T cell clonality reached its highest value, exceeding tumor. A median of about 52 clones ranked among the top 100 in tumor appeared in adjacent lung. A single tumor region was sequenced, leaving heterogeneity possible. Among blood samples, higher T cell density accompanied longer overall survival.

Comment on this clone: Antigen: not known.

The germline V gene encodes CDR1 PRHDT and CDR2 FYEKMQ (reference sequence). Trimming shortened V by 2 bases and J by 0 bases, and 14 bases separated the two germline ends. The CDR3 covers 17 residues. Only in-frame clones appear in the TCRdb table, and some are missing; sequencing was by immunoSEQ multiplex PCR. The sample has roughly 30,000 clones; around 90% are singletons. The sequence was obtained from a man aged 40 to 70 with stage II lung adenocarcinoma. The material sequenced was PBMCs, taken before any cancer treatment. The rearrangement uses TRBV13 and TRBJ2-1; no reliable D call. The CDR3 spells CASSLIRAGSSYNEQFF. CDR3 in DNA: TGTGCCAGCAGCTTAATCCGGGCTGGCAGCTCCTACAATGAGCAGTTCTTC. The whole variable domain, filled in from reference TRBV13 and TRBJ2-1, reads AAGVIQSPRHLIKEKRETATLKCYPIPRHDTVYWYQQGPGQDPQFLISFYEKMQSDKGSIPDRFSAQQFSDYHSELNMSSLELGDSALYFCASSLIRAGSSYNEQFFGPGTRLTVL.